Listed below are T cell receptor beta chains from one sample, sequenced in a study of cytomegalovirus exposure and HLA in healthy donors. TCRdb's table, derived via immunoSEQ multiplex PCR, lists solely in-frame clones and lacks some. The sample contains some 83,000 clones, about 69% of which appear only once. The specimen sequenced was PBMCs. The source of these receptors is a man between 60 and 75 years old in good health and CMV-seronegative. CDR3s include the opening cysteine and the closing phenylalanine or tryptophan. Each record gives: J gene, clone size, D gene, CDR3 length, V gene, CDR3 DNA, CDR3 protein. A D gene is named only where the DNA matches it firmly. Size values are once, few and many counts, or a class for expanded clones, and some rows have none.

J: TRBJ2-7; size: NA; D: TRBD2; length: 13; V: TRBV29-1; DNA: TGCAGCGTTGACAGCGGGGGGACCTACGAGCAGTACTTC; CDR3: CSVDSGGTYEQYF
J: TRBJ2-5; size: NA; D: NA; length: 15; V: TRBV7-9; DNA: TGTGCCAGCAGCCAGGGAGCGGGTTGGGAAGAGACCCAGTACTTC; CDR3: CASSQGAGWEETQYF
J: TRBJ1-3; size: NA; D: TRBD1; length: 15; V: TRBV7-9; DNA: TGTGCCAGCAGCGGGGACAGCAACTCTGGAAACACCATATATTTT; CDR3: CASSGDSNSGNTIYF
J: TRBJ2-5; size: few; D: TRBD2; length: 16; V: TRBV9; DNA: TGTGCCAGCAGCCTGACTAGCGGGGGCCGTGGGGAGACCCAGTACTTC; CDR3: CASSLTSGGRGETQYF
J: TRBJ1-1; size: few; D: NA; length: 12; V: TRBV4-1; DNA: TGCGCCAGCAGCCAAGGGTTTTTGGCAGCTTTCTTT; CDR3: CASSQGFLAAFF
J: TRBJ2-3; size: NA; D: TRBD2; length: 15; V: TRBV7-8; DNA: TGTGCCAGCAGCTTAGGGGGACTAGGCCCAGGTACGCAGTATTTT; CDR3: CASSLGGLGPGTQYF
J: TRBJ2-7; size: NA; D: TRBD2; length: 13; V: TRBV5-1; DNA: TGCGCCAGCAGCTTGGCCGGGGGGGACGAGCAGTACTTC; CDR3: CASSLAGGDEQYF
J: TRBJ2-5; size: NA; D: TRBD1; length: 14; V: TRBV11-3; DNA: TGTGCCAGCAGCTTAGTGGCAGGGGGAGAGACCCAGTACTTC; CDR3: CASSLVAGGETQYF
J: TRBJ1-1; size: NA; D: NA; length: 13; V: TRBV11-3; DNA: TGTGCCAGCAGCGCTCGACGGGGGGCTGAAGCTTTCTTT; CDR3: CASSARRGAEAFF
J: TRBJ1-2; size: NA; D: NA; length: 14; V: TRBV29-1; DNA: TGCAGCGTTGGGGGGGGCGGGGGCGACTATGGCTACACCTTC; CDR3: CSVGGGGGDYGYTF
J: TRBJ1-1; size: NA; D: NA; length: 13; V: TRBV14; DNA: TGTGCCAGCAGCCGGACAGTTAACACTGAAGCTTTCTTT; CDR3: CASSRTVNTEAFF
J: TRBJ1-3; size: NA; D: NA; length: 13; V: TRBV6-5; DNA: TGTGCCAGCACCGAAGACAGGGGAAACACCATATATTTT; CDR3: CASTEDRGNTIYF
J: TRBJ2-3; size: NA; D: TRBD2; length: 15; V: TRBV6-1; DNA: TGTGCCAGCAGACTAGCCAGCGGGGGCACAGATACGCAGTATTTT; CDR3: CASRLASGGTDTQYF
J: TRBJ2-1; size: NA; D: TRBD2; length: 15; V: TRBV2; DNA: TGTGCCAGCAGCCTAGCGGGGCCAGCGGGCAATGAGCAGTTCTTC; CDR3: CASSLAGPAGNEQFF
J: TRBJ1-1; size: NA; D: NA; length: 13; V: TRBV5-5; DNA: TGTGCCAGCAGCTTCCGACAGAACACTGAAGCTTTCTTT; CDR3: CASSFRQNTEAFF
J: TRBJ1-6; size: NA; D: NA; length: 14; V: TRBV27; DNA: TGTGCCAGCAGTATCACGGCGGATAATTCACCCCTCCACTTT; CDR3: CASSITADNSPLHF
J: TRBJ1-1; size: few; D: NA; length: 15; V: TRBV11-2; DNA: TGTGCCAGCAGGGATCCGACAGGACTCGGTACTGAAGCTTTCTTT; CDR3: CASRDPTGLGTEAFF
J: TRBJ2-3; size: NA; D: NA; length: 15; V: TRBV5-4; DNA: TGTGCCAGCAGCCCCGGGCTAGCGAGCACAGATACGCAGTATTTT; CDR3: CASSPGLASTDTQYF
J: TRBJ2-5; size: NA; D: NA; length: 18; V: TRBV7-2; DNA: TGTGCCAGCAGCTTAGTTCTGGCTAGCGCGGGGCGGGCGGAGACCCAGTACTTC; CDR3: CASSLVLASAGRAETQYF
J: TRBJ2-7; size: NA; D: NA; length: 16; V: TRBV19; DNA: TGTGCCAGTAGTACCCCAGGCCAGGGGCTTCACCACGAGCAGTACTTC; CDR3: CASSTPGQGLHHEQYF
J: TRBJ1-2; size: few; D: NA; length: 13; V: TRBV7-2; DNA: TGTGCCAGCAGCTTAGGGGGGCCGTATGGCTACACCTTC; CDR3: CASSLGGPYGYTF
J: TRBJ1-2; size: NA; D: NA; length: 14; V: TRBV9; DNA: TGTGCCAGCAGCGTAGTCGGGAACTCCGGAGGCTACACCTTC; CDR3: CASSVVGNSGGYTF
J: TRBJ2-3; size: once; D: TRBD2; length: 18; V: TRBV10-2; DNA: TGCGCCAGCAGTGAGTTTTCGGGACTAGCGGGGGGGACAGATACGCAGTATTTT; CDR3: CASSEFSGLAGGTDTQYF
J: TRBJ2-7; size: NA; D: NA; length: 13; V: TRBV5-1; DNA: TGCGCCAGCAGCTTGAACACGCCCTACGAGCAGTACTTC; CDR3: CASSLNTPYEQYF
J: TRBJ2-1; size: NA; D: TRBD2; length: 15; V: TRBV7-3; DNA: TGTGCCAGCGGAACCGGGGGGGGATCCCCCCATGAGCAGTTCTTC; CDR3: CASGTGGGSPHEQFF